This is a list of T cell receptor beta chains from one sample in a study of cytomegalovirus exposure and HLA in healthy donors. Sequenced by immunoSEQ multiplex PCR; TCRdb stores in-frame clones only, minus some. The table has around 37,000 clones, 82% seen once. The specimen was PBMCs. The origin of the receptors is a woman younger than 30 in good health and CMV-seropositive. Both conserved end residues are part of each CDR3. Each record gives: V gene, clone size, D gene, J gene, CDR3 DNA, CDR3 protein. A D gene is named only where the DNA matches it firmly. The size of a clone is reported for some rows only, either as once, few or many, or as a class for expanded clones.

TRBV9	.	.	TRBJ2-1	TGTGCCAGCAGCGTAGGCAGCTCCTACAATGAGCAGTTCTTC	CASSVGSSYNEQFF
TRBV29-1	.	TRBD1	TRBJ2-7	TGCAGCGTTGAAGGGGGACAGGAACGCTCCTACGAGCAGTACTTC	CSVEGGQERSYEQYF
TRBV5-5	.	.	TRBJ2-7	TGTGCCAGCAGCTTGCCTAGCATCCACGAGCAGTACTTC	CASSLPSIHEQYF
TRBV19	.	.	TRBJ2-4	TGTGCCAGTAGTATTCTGAGCGGAGAAAACATTCAGTACTTC	CASSILSGENIQYF
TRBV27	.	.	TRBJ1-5	TGTGCCAGCAGGCCGGGACAAAGCAATCAGCCCCAGCATTTT	CASRPGQSNQPQHF
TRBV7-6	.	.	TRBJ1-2	TGTGCCAGCAGCTTAGCACTGGGACATAAAGGCCCTGCCAACTATGGCTACACCTTC	CASSLALGHKGPANYGYTF
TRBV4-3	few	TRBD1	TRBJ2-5	TGCGCCAGCAGCCAATACGCGGGACAGGGGGCTGAGACCCAGTACTTC	CASSQYAGQGAETQYF
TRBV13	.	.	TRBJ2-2	TGTGCCAGCAGCCCACTAGGGTCCACCGGGGAGCTGTTTTTT	CASSPLGSTGELFF
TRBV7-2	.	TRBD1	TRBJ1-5	TGTGCCAGCAGCCCCGACAGGGCCTCGGGCCAGCCCCAGCATTTT	CASSPDRASGQPQHF
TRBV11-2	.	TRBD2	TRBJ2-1	TGTGCCAGCAGCTTTGGGGCTAGCGGGGGGGCCGCGAATGAGCAGTTCTTC	CASSFGASGGAANEQFF
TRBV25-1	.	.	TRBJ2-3	TGTGCCAGCAGTGAGACACCGCCAGATACGCAGTATTTT	CASSETPPDTQYF
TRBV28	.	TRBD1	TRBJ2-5	TGTGCCAGCAGTTTAGGACAGGGCTTGTACCAAGAGACCCAGTACTTC	CASSLGQGLYQETQYF
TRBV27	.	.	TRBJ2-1	TGTGCCAGCAGTCCAGTCGAGGGCTACAATGAGCAGTTCTTC	CASSPVEGYNEQFF
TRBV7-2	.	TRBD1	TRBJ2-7	TGTGCCAGCAGCTCACAGGGGGCCAGGTACGAGCAGTACTTC	CASSSQGARYEQYF
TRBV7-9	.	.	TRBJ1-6	TGTGCCAGCAGCCTGAGTACCAATTCACCCCTCCACTTT	CASSLSTNSPLHF
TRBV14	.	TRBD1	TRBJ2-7	TGTGCCAGCAGCCAGGGACAGGGGCACTACGAGCAGTACTTC	CASSQGQGHYEQYF
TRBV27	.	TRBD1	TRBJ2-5	TGTGCCAGCAGTGCGGACAGGGGGCTTCGAGAGACCCAGTACTTC	CASSADRGLRETQYF
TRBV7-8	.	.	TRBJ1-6	TGTGCCAGCAGCTTAATGGAGAAGGGGCCGAATTCACCCCTCCACTTT	CASSLMEKGPNSPLHF
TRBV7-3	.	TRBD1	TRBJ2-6	TGTGCCAGCAGCCAGGACAGGGGCCCTCACCGCTCTGGGGCCAACGTCCTGACTTTC	CASSQDRGPHRSGANVLTF
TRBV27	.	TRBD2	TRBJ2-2	TGTGCCAGCAGTACCTTAGGGACTAGCGGGGGGGTTAACACCGGGGAGCTGTTTTTT	CASSTLGTSGGVNTGELFF
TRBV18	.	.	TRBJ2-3	TGTGCCAGCTCACAATCGGGACACTTCACAGATACGCAGTATTTT	CASSQSGHFTDTQYF
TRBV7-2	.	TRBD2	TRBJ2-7	TGTGCCAGCAGCTTAGCGACGTCACTAGCGGGACAATACGAGCAGTACTTC	CASSLATSLAGQYEQYF
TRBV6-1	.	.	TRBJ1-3	TGTGCCAGCACTTTGACCAAGACTCTAAACACCATATATTTT	CASTLTKTLNTIYF
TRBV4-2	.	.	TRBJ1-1	TGTGCCAGCAGCCCCCAGGGGTACAACACTGAAGCTTTCTTT	CASSPQGYNTEAFF
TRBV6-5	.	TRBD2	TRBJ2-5	TGTGCCAGCAGTAGCGGGGGGGCCGGGGAGCAGTACTTC	CASSSGGAGEQYF
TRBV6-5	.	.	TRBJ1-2	TGTGCCAGCAACCCCCAGGGGACCTATGGCTACACCTTC	CASNPQGTYGYTF
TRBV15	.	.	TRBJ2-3	TGTGCCACCAGCAGGCGCGGCGCGAGCACAGATACGCAGTATTTT	CATSRRGASTDTQYF
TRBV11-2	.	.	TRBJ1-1	TGTGCCAGCAGCTTAGGCGTACGGAACACTGAAGCTTTCTTT	CASSLGVRNTEAFF
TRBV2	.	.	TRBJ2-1	TGTGCCAGCAAGCCTGCGAGGACCTACAATGAGCAGTTCTTC	CASKPARTYNEQFF
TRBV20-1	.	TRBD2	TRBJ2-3	TGCAGTGCGCCTAGCGGAGATACGCAGTATTTT	CSAPSGDTQYF
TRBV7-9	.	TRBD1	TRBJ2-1	TGTGCCAGCAGCTTCGGATCAGGGGGTAGGCACAATGAGCAGTTCTTC	CASSFGSGGRHNEQFF
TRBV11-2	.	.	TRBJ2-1	TGTGCCAGCAGCTTAGGGGGCGGCAATGAGCAGTTCTTC	CASSLGGGNEQFF
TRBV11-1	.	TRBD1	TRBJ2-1	TGTGCCAGCAGCTTAGCCCGGGACAGAAGCTCCTACAATGAGCAGTTCTTC	CASSLARDRSSYNEQFF
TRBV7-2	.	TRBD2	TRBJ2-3	TGTGCCAGCAGCTTAGGCGTCGCGGGAGCGGGGCAGTATTTT	CASSLGVAGAGQYF
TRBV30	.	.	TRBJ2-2	TGTGCCATTAAATCGGGGGTACAATCGACCGGGGAGCTGTTTTTT	CAIKSGVQSTGELFF
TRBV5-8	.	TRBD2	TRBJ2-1	TGTGCCAGCAGCCGATCGGGACTAGCGGGGGGAGTCTCCTACAATGAGCAGTTCTTC	CASSRSGLAGGVSYNEQFF
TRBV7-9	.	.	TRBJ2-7	TGTTCCAGCAGCTTACTCTACGAGCAGTACTTC	CSSSLLYEQYF
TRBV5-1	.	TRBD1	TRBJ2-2	TGCGCCAGCAGCTTGGTTCCGGGACAGGGATTACCCGGGGAGCTGTTTTTT	CASSLVPGQGLPGELFF
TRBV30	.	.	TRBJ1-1	TGTGCCTGGAGTGGTTTAGGTGGGAGCACTGAAGCTTTCTTT	CAWSGLGGSTEAFF
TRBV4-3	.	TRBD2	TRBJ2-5	TGCGCCAGCAGCCAAGTAGCGGGAAAGACCCAGTACTTC	CASSQVAGKTQYF
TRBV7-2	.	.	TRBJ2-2	TGTGCCAGCAGCTTATATCTACAGACGAACACCGGGGAGCTGTTTTTT	CASSLYLQTNTGELFF
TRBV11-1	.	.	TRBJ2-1	TGTGCCAGCAGCTTTCTAGCTTTAAATGAGCAGTTCTTC	CASSFLALNEQFF
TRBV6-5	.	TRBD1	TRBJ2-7	TGTGCCAGCAGTTACACGGCTACAGGGGGCTCCTACGAGCAGTACTTC	CASSYTATGGSYEQYF
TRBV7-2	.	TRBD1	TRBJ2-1	TGTGCCAGCAGCTTAGGGGGGGGACAGGGGCAATTAACGCAGTTCTTC	CASSLGGGQGQLTQFF
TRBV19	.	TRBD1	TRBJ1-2	TGTGCCAGTAGTATATCCGGACAGGGGATTGGTGGCTACACCTTC	CASSISGQGIGGYTF
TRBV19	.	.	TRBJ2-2	TGTGCCAGTAGTAGGGACATACACACCGGGGAGCTGTTTTTT	CASSRDIHTGELFF
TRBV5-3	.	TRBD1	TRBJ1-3	TGTGCCAGAAGCTTGGTCGGCCTTGACAGGGCAGGAAACACCATATATTTT	CARSLVGLDRAGNTIYF
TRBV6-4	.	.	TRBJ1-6	TGTGCCAGCAGTGAAGGAGAATTGTCACCCCTCCACTTT	CASSEGELSPLHF